A single sample is the source of the 30 T cell receptor beta chains below, sequenced in a study of T cells in women clearing cervical HPV infection. The protocol was immunoSEQ multiplex PCR, while the TCRdb copy is restricted to in-frame clones and leaves out a portion. This specimen shows over 25,000 clones; the ten leading clones hold about 23%. The sample was blood buffy coat. These receptors all stem from a woman aged 18 to 75 with a cervical HPV16 infection that either progressed to CIN3+ or cleared (not recorded which).

Regarding this clone: Read data end 3 residues before the CDR3 end; the end is taken from the germline J gene. The genes are TRBV6-1 and TRBJ2-3; TRBD2 matches 13 bases. The ends lost 0 bases at V and 0 bases at J; junction bases unmatched: 3. The CDR3 runs to 18 residues. Germline V lookup: CDR1 MNHNS, CDR2 SASEGT. CDR3 DNA, as far as it was read: TGTGCCAGCAGTGAAGCGGGACTAGCGGGGTCTAGCACAGATACG. Protein product: CASSEAGLAGSSTDT. The full-length CDR3 reads as CASSEAGLAGSSTDTQYF.

For this clone: The junction departs from germline at one end; a sequencing error may be responsible. The CDR3 extends 3 residues past the end of the read, so its final part is completed from the germline J gene. Other DNA sequences from this sample encode an identical CDR3 as well. The chain combines TRBV7-9 with TRBJ1-3, with D maybe TRBD1 (5 bases). There are 14 residues in the CDR3. Germline CDR1 is SEHNR and CDR2 is FQNEAQ (reference sequence). Partial CDR3 DNA: TGTGCCAGCAAGCGGGGGAACTCTGGAAACACA. It translates to CASKRGNSGNT. The complete CDR3 protein is CASKRGNSGNTIYF.

About this clone: The CDR3 goes on 3 residues after the read ends, and that part is filled in from the germline J gene. This chain joins TRBV28 and TRBJ2-3, with TRBD2 identical over 11 bases. The CDR3 has 15 residues. V was clipped by 4 bases and J by 0 bases; unmatched bases: 0. Germline CDR1 MDHEN, CDR2 SYDVKM. The CDR3: CASSWTSGSTDTQYF. The sequenced part of the CDR3 DNA is TGTGCCAGCAGTTGGACTAGCGGGAGCACAGATACG.

As concerns this clone: The read finishes 3 residues shy of the CDR3 end, and the germline J gene is used to complete it. The rearrangement uses TRBV18 and TRBJ2-1; 12 nucleotides match TRBD2. Germline trimming cut 0 bases from V and 9 bases from J; bases unmatched to any gene: 3. Germline V lookup: CDR1 KGHSH, CDR2 LQKENI. The CDR3 length is 15 residues. The sequenced part of the CDR3 DNA is TGTGCCAGCTCACCACCTCTAGCGGGAGGGGGTGAG. This encodes CASSPPLAGGGE. The complete CDR3 protein is CASSPPLAGGGEQFF. Based on the CDR3 plus reference TRBV18 and TRBJ2-1, the full variable domain is NAGVMQNPRHLVRRRGQEARLRCSPMKGHSHVYWYRQLPEEGLKFMVYLQKENIIDESGMPKERFSAEFPKEGPSILRIQQVVRGDSAAYFCASSPPLAGGGEQFFGPGTRLTVL.

In the case of this clone: The read terminates 3 residues before the CDR3 end, so the remaining end is supplied by the germline J gene. This chain uses TRBV7-9 with TRBJ2-1, with 10 nucleotides matching TRBD1. Per germline, CDR1 SEHNR and CDR2 FQNEAQ (reference sequence). Germline trimming cut 11 bases from V and 6 bases from J; bases unmatched to any gene: 13. The CDR3 is 15 residues long. The sequenced part of the CDR3 DNA is TGTGCCGCAGACAGGGGGCGATCGGCAGGCAATGAG. Its protein product is CAADRGRSAGNE. The full CDR3 reads CAADRGRSAGNEQFF.

As regards this clone: The CDR3 end falls 3 residues outside the read, so it is completed with the germline J gene. The chain is built from TRBV11-2 and TRBJ1-1; D is unclear. This CDR3 spans 14 amino acids. V gave up 6 bases and J gave up 3 bases, with 14 bases separating them. Germline lookup yields CDR1 SGHAT and CDR2 FQNNGV. This chain's CDR3 is CASSLARGDTEAFF. The sequenced part of the CDR3 DNA is TGTGCCAGCAGTCTGGCTCGGGGAGACACTGAA.

As for this clone: Read data end 3 residues before the CDR3 end; the end is taken from the germline J gene. V gene TRBV30 combines with J gene TRBJ2-2; possible D gene TRBD2, 5 bases. The CDR3 totals 13 residues. The germline V gene has CDR1 GTSNPN and CDR2 SVGIG (reference sequence). Incomplete CDR3 DNA: TGTGCCTGGATGGGCAGCGGTAATGAAAAG. It is translated as CAWMGSGNEK. The entire CDR3 reads CAWMGSGNEKLFF.

To note about this clone: The read gets to within 3 residues of the CDR3 end, and the germline J gene fills in the rest. This chain uses TRBV6-2 or TRBV6-3 with TRBJ2-4, with TRBD1 as a possible D gene (5 bases). V dropped 6 bases and J dropped 3 bases, with 9 bases sitting between them. CDR3 length: 13 residues. Germline values: CDR1 MNHEY, CDR2 SVGEGT. The sequenced part of the CDR3 DNA is TGTGCCAGCAGCCAAGACAGCAAAAACATT. Residues: CASSQDSKNI. The CDR3 reads in full as CASSQDSKNIQYF.

As for this clone: The read ends 3 residues early relative to the CDR3; the germline J gene fills the gap. The gene calls are TRBV29-1 and TRBJ2-2; D remains unclear. This CDR3 has 12 amino acids. The germline V gene encodes CDR1 SQVTM and CDR2 ANQGSEA. Between the trimmed V and J ends, which lost 4 bases and 9 bases, there was a span of 12 bases. The sequenced part of the CDR3 DNA is TGCAGCGTTGGTTTGTATGGCAGGGAG. Encoded protein: CSVGLYGRE. The CDR3 as a whole reads CSVGLYGRELFF.

Turning to this clone: The CDR3 goes on 3 residues after the read ends, and that part is filled in from the germline J gene. The V and J genes are TRBV19 and TRBJ1-4; tentatively, D is TRBD1 (6 bases). The CDR3 is 13 amino acids. V lost 7 bases to trimming and J lost 8 bases, with 14 bases between them. CDR1 is LNHDA, CDR2 SQIVND, per germline (reference sequence). The sequenced part of the CDR3 DNA is TGTGCCAGTAATGACAGGTCAGGAGAAAAA. Translated: CASNDRSGEK. The whole CDR3 is CASNDRSGEKLFF.

Regarding this clone: Coverage ceases 3 residues before the CDR3 finishes, and the germline J gene fills in the end. This sequence joins TRBV20-1 and TRBJ2-1; tentatively, D is TRBD1 (5 bases). CDR1 DFQATT and CDR2 SNEGSKA come from the germline V gene (reference sequence). There are 13 residues in the CDR3. Trimming removed 6 bases at V and 5 bases at J, with 14 bases between. The CDR3 DNA, read in part, is TGCAGTGCCGCCGGAAAGGGGCACAATGAG. It encodes CSAAGKGHNE. The whole CDR3 sequence is CSAAGKGHNEQFF.

For this clone: The read ends 3 residues before the CDR3 terminus; that terminus is restored from the germline J gene. The gene calls are TRBV30 and TRBJ2-7; weak D call: TRBD2 (6 bases). The germline V and J ends were trimmed by 1 base and 1 base, with 14 bases remaining between them. The CDR3 is 15 residues long. Germline V gene sequence: CDR1 GTSNPN, CDR2 SVGIG (reference sequence). The CDR3 DNA, read in part, is TGTGCCTGGAGTGCTCCCCTAGCGACGTCCTACGAG. Its translation is CAWSAPLATSYE. The CDR3 in full is CAWSAPLATSYEQYF.

A remark on this clone: The read ends 3 residues shy of where the CDR3 ends; the end is completed using the germline J gene. The chain combines TRBV7-9 with TRBJ1-1; tentative D call: TRBD1 (5 bases). This CDR3 spans 12 amino acids. Germline values: CDR1 SEHNR, CDR2 FQNEAQ (reference sequence). The part of the CDR3 DNA that was read is TGTGCCAGCAGCGCCCAGGGAAGGGAA. Its protein is CASSAQGRE. The entire CDR3 reads CASSAQGREAFF.

With respect to this clone: The read halts 3 residues ahead of the CDR3 end, with the missing end drawn from the germline J gene. The chain has TRBV14 and TRBJ1-4, with D tentatively TRBD1 (5 bases). The V gene's germline CDR1 is SGHDN and CDR2 FVKESK. The CDR3 sequence is 15 residues long. The sequenced CDR3 bases are TGTGCCAGCAGCCCGGATGGCTCTGGGGCCAACGTA. Amino acids: CASSPDGSGANV. The full CDR3 is CASSPDGSGANVLFF.

On this clone itself: The CDR3 goes on 3 residues after the read ends, and that part is filled in from the germline J gene. V gene TRBV20-1 combines with J gene TRBJ1-4; tentative D call: TRBD1 (5 bases). Germline V gene lookup returns CDR1 DFQATT and CDR2 SNEGSKA (reference sequence). The CDR3 is made up of 14 amino acids. V was cut by 2 bases and J by 7 bases, with 14 bases left in between. CDR3 DNA (partial): TGCAGTGCTAGAATATCAGGGCGGAGTGAAAAA. Its translation: CSARISGRSEK. In full, the CDR3 is CSARISGRSEKLFF.

Points on this clone: The DNA ends 3 residues before the CDR3 does, and the rest of the CDR3 is filled in from the germline J gene. The chain is built from TRBV30 and TRBJ2-5; TRBD2 matches at 7 bases. Per germline, CDR1 GTSNPN and CDR2 SVGIG (reference sequence). The CDR3 is made up of 13 amino acids. J lost 1 base, V lost 7 bases, and 6 bases had no gene match. The CDR3 protein is CASRASGQETQYF. The part of the CDR3 DNA that was read is TGTGCCTCGAGGGCTAGCGGCCAAGAGACC.

CDR3 amino acids: CSARTTTGQGQETQYF. The DNA read from the CDR3 is TGCAGTGCTAGGACCACCACTGGACAGGGGCAAGAGACC. V is TRBV20-1 and J is TRBJ2-5; 9 bases align to TRBD1. The sequenced fragment ends 3 residues before the CDR3 boundary, so the rest is inferred from the germline J gene. The germline V gene encodes CDR1 DFQATT and CDR2 SNEGSKA (reference sequence). The J segment lost 2 bases and the V segment lost 3 bases, leaving 10 bases of the junction unmatched. The CDR3 runs to 16 residues.

On this clone: The read ends 3 residues before the CDR3 terminus; that terminus is restored from the germline J gene. This chain joins TRBV19 and TRBJ2-3; D is unresolved. Germline loops: CDR1 LNHDA, CDR2 SQIVND (reference sequence). The CDR3 totals 14 residues. Partial CDR3 DNA: TGTGCCAGTAGTATCCCCGGAGAGCGAGAGACG. Its protein is CASSIPGERET. The entire CDR3 protein reads CASSIPGERETQYF.

Remarks on this clone: The sequence runs out 3 residues before the end of the CDR3; the remainder is reconstructed from the germline J gene. The chain uses TRBV20-1 and TRBJ1-2, with D perhaps TRBD1 (6 bases). The CDR3 is made up of 14 amino acids. Germline V lookup: CDR1 DFQATT, CDR2 SNEGSKA (reference sequence). Trimming removed 7 bases at V and 4 bases at J, with 19 bases between. The CDR3 sequence: CSVPTGGRAYGYTF. CDR3 bases read: TGCAGTGTTCCTACGGGGGGGCGCGCCTATGGC.

Of note for this clone: One end of the junction is discordant with germline, which a read error may explain. The read terminates 3 residues ahead of where the CDR3 ends, so the germline J gene completes it. Other DNA sequences in the same sample also yield this CDR3. This chain connects TRBV2 to TRBJ1-3, with D unresolved. CDR1 and CDR2 (germline): SNHLY, FYNNEI. The CDR3 covers 12 residues. CDR3 region: CASSVGRNTIYF. The sequenced part of the CDR3 DNA is TGTGCCAGCAGTGTGGGCAGGAACACG.

On this clone: The missing CDR3 end, 3 residues past where the read stops, is filled in from the germline J gene. This chain connects TRBV19 to TRBJ1-1; TRBD1 agrees at 7 bases. The CDR3 runs 14 residues. Looked up from germline, CDR1 is LNHDA and CDR2 is SQIVND (reference sequence). V was clipped by 5 bases and J by 1 base; unmatched bases: 4. CDR3 sequence: CASSSGTANTEAFF. The covered CDR3 bases are TGTGCCAGTAGTTCCGGGACAGCGAACACTGAA.

According to its frequency, this clone is medium-sized. The read ends 3 residues early relative to the CDR3; the germline J gene fills the gap. V is TRBV5-6 and J is TRBJ2-4; 7 bases map to TRBD2. Germline CDR1 SGHDT, CDR2 YYEEEE. Trimming took 3 bases from V and 0 from J; bases not matched to a gene: 3. This CDR3 spans 15 amino acids. The part of the CDR3 DNA that was read is TGTGCCAGCAGCTGGGAGGGGCTAGCCAAAAACATT. Protein: CASSWEGLAKNI. The whole CDR3 sequence is CASSWEGLAKNIQYF.

Comment on this clone: The read comes to an end 3 residues before the CDR3 does, leaving the germline J gene to fill in the end. The gene calls are TRBV7-2 and TRBJ2-1, with D perhaps TRBD1 (7 bases). This CDR3 comprises 13 residues. V dropped 2 bases and J dropped 9 bases, with 11 bases sitting between them. Looked up from germline, CDR1 is SGHTA and CDR2 is FQGNSA. CDR3 DNA, as far as it was read: TGTGCCAGCAGCTTAAGGGGGCGGGGTGAG. Protein product: CASSLRGRGE. The entire CDR3 is CASSLRGRGEQFF.

Concerning this clone itself: The DNA ends 3 residues before the CDR3 does, and the rest of the CDR3 is filled in from the germline J gene. This chain uses TRBV11-3 with TRBJ2-7; D may correspond to TRBD1 or TRBD2 (6 bases each). Germline V gene lookup returns CDR1 SGHNT and CDR2 YENEEA. The CDR3 sequence is 13 residues long. Deletions cut 3 bases from V and 5 bases from J, with 11 bases between. The CDR3 sequence: CASSLTGGNEQYF. Incomplete CDR3 DNA: TGTGCCAGCAGCTTGACAGGCGGGAACGAG.

As regards this clone: The missing CDR3 end, 3 residues past where the read stops, is filled in from the germline J gene. The chain couples TRBV5-5 to TRBJ2-7; D gene ambiguous. This CDR3 comprises 13 residues. The V gene's germline CDR1 is SGHKS and CDR2 YYEKEE (reference sequence). Trimming left V 0 bases short and J 3 bases short, with 7 bases between. This CDR3 reads CASSLGRNYEQYF. The sequenced part of the CDR3 DNA is TGTGCCAGCAGCTTGGGTAGAAACTACGAG.

CDR3 DNA (partial): TGCAGTGCTAGAGAACAGGGGTCGTTCTATGGC. Protein product: CSAREQGSFYG. The entire CDR3 is CSAREQGSFYGYTF. V and J are TRBV20-1 and TRBJ1-2; TRBD1 agrees at 7 bases. The read falls 3 residues short of the CDR3 end, and the missing part is taken from the germline J gene. CDR1 is DFQATT and CDR2 is SNEGSKA in the germline V gene (reference sequence). The CDR3 runs 14 residues. V dropped 0 bases and J dropped 4; count of bases not matched to a gene: 5.

About this clone itself: Read sequence stops 3 residues before the CDR3 end, and the germline J gene provides the missing end. V gene TRBV10-1 combines with J gene TRBJ2-7; 8 bases line up with TRBD1. The length of the CDR3 is 14 residues. CDR1 and CDR2 from the germline V gene are WNHNN and SYGVQD (reference sequence). V lost 6 bases, J lost 5 bases, and 9 bases stayed unmatched. The sequenced CDR3 bases are TGCGCCAGCAGCACTGGACAGGGTTATGACGAG. Amino acids: CASSTGQGYDE. The full CDR3 sequence reads CASSTGQGYDEQYF.

Regarding this clone: At one boundary the junction diverges from the germline segment, which might be a read error. The CDR3 is cut off 3 residues early in the read; its end comes from the germline J gene. The chain couples TRBV7-3 to TRBJ1-1; D is undetermined. The germline V gene encodes CDR1 SGHTA and CDR2 FQGTGA. This CDR3 is built from 14 residues. Here the CDR3 reads CSSSLGHSNTEAFF. The CDR3 bases that were read are TGTTCCAGCAGCTTAGGGCATTCGAACACTGAA.

For this clone: The read finishes 3 residues shy of the CDR3 end, and the germline J gene is used to complete it. V usage is TRBV6-4 and J usage is TRBJ2-7, with no clear D. The CDR3 runs 12 residues. V lost 0 bases and J lost 5, with 5 bases in between. The germline CDR1 and CDR2 sequences are MRHNA and SNTAGT. Incomplete CDR3 DNA: TGTGCCAGCAGTGACTCTACAAACGAG. Amino acid sequence: CASSDSTNE. From start to end, the CDR3 is CASSDSTNEQYF.

Note on this clone: The CDR3 goes on 3 residues after the read ends, and that part is filled in from the germline J gene. The genes are TRBV2 and TRBJ2-7; D is perhaps TRBD2 (6 bases). The V end lost 5 bases, the J end lost 4 bases, and 12 bases lay between the germline ends. Per germline, CDR1 SNHLY and CDR2 FYNNEI. The CDR3 runs 13 residues. The CDR3 bases that were read are TGTGCCAGCAGTATCATGGCGGGGTACGAG. Translation gives CASSIMAGYE. The full CDR3 is CASSIMAGYEQYF.